This paragraph covers one TCR beta chain sequence. Libraries were prepared by immunoSEQ multiplex PCR; TCRdb keeps only in-frame clonotypes and omits some of them. The sample lists 250,000 or so clones, 84% occurring once. V trimming: 3 bases; J trimming: 2 bases; junction bases outside the gene matches: 5. Per germline, CDR1 MDHEN and CDR2 SYDVKM. This CDR3 region has 16 residues. This sample was included in a study of blood T cell repertoires in COVID-19. The TCR comes from a man aged 50 or older who had recovered from COVID-19. The rearrangement uses TRBV28 and TRBJ2-3, with 10 bases identical to TRBD1. Sequenced input: PBMCs or T cells enriched from blood (not recorded which). CDR3 sequence reads: CASSFDRGRATDTQYF. CDR3 coding DNA: TGTGCCAGCAGTTTCGACAGGGGGCGAGCCACAGATACGCAGTATTTT. The complete variable domain, with remaining parts taken from reference TRBV28 and TRBJ2-3, reads DVKVTQSSRYLVKRTGEKVFLECVQDMDHENMFWYRQDPGLGLRLIYFSYDVKMKEKGDIPEGYSVSREKKERFSLILESASTNQTSMYLCASSFDRGRATDTQYFGPGTRLTVL.